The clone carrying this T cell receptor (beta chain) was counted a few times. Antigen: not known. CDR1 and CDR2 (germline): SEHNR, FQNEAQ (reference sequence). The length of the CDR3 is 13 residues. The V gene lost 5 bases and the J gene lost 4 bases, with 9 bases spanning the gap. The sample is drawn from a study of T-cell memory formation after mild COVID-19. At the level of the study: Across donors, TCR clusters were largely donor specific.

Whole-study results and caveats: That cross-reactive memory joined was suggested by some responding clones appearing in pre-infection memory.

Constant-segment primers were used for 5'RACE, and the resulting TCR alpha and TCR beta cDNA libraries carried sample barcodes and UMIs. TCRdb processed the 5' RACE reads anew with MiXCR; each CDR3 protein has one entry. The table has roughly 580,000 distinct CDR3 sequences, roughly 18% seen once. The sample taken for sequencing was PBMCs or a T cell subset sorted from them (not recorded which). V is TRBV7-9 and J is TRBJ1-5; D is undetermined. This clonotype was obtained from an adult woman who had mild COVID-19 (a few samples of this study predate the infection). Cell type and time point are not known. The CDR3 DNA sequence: TGTGCCAGCAGCAAACCTGGAAATCAGCCCCAGCATTTT. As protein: CASSKPGNQPQHF.